One sample yielded the 27 T cell receptor beta chains listed below, sequenced in a study of T cell repertoires in cytomegalovirus infection. TCRdb reprocessed the reads via MiXCR and lists one record per CDR3 protein. The sample includes about 700,000 distinct CDR3 sequences, around 35% of them seen just once. The antigens for these receptors are not known. The sample here was cultured PBMCs, taken from culture after CMV antigen stimulation. The receptors were gathered from a human donor in good health (CMV status not recorded). Some clones in this sample may be carry-over from other donors' samples.

This clonotype was observed a few times. The chain employs TRBV6-8 and TRBJ2-7; D is uncertain. V was clipped by 6 bases and J by 0 bases, with 6 bases between them. CDR1 is MNHGY and CDR2 is SAAAGT in the germline V gene. The CDR3 length is 12 residues. The CDR3 loop is CASRASSYEQYF. The CDR3 DNA follows: TGTGCCAGCAGAGCCAGCTCCTACGAGCAGTACTTC.

The J gene is TRBJ2-7, the V gene TRBV6-1; 8 nucleotides align to TRBD2. Trimming removed 8 bases from V and 0 bases from J; junction bases left unmatched: 9. CDR3 length: 15 residues. CDR1 is MNHNS, CDR2 SASEGT, per germline. The CDR3 here is CASGLPTSDSYEQYF. The CDR3 DNA reads as TGTGCCAGCGGACTACCGACTAGCGACTCCTACGAGCAGTACTTC.

The chain links TRBV6-6 to TRBJ2-1; D might be TRBD1 (6 bases). Germline assignment: CDR1 MNHNY and CDR2 SVGAGI (reference sequence). The CDR3 totals 14 residues. V was pared by 0 bases and J by 10 bases, with 13 bases between. CDR3: CASSYSNRASEQFF. CDR3 coding DNA: TGTGCCAGCAGTTACTCTAACAGGGCCAGCGAGCAGTTCTTC.

This clonotype was detected only once. The J gene is TRBJ1-3, the V gene TRBV5-4; perhaps TRBD1 as D (5 bases). The CDR3 is 15 residues long. V lost 2 bases to trimming and J lost 2 bases, with 11 bases between them. Germline V CDR1 and CDR2: SGHNT, YYREEE (reference sequence). This CDR3 is CASSFVGTAGNTIYF. CDR3 sequence (DNA): TGTGCCAGCAGCTTCGTGGGGACCGCTGGAAACACCATATATTTT. Full variable domain (rest looked up from reference TRBV5-4 and TRBJ1-3): ETGVTQSPTHLIKTRGQQVTLRCSSQSGHNTVSWYQQALGQGPQFIFQYYREEENGRGNFPPRFSGLQFPNYSSELNVNALELDDSALYLCASSFVGTAGNTIYFGEGSWLTVV.

The chain couples TRBV5-1 to TRBJ2-2; perhaps TRBD1 as D (5 bases). CDR3 length equals 15 residues. Germline V gene data show CDR1 as SGHRS and CDR2 as YFSETQ. V was cut by 5 bases and J by 5 bases, with 16 bases left in between. The DNA of the CDR3 is TGCGCCAGCAGGTTGACAGCCTTAAGGACCGGGGAGCTGTTTTTT. Translating it yields CASRLTALRTGELFF.

The V and J genes are TRBV20-1 and TRBJ1-4, with 7 nucleotides matching TRBD1. Germline V gives CDR1 DFQATT, CDR2 SNEGSKA (reference sequence). J gave up 10 bases and V 0 bases, and 17 bases lay outside the gene matches. The CDR3 is 17 amino acids. The CDR3 sequence: CSARDLHGTDFVGKLFF. DNA of the CDR3: TGCAGTGCTAGAGACCTCCACGGGACAGATTTTGTGGGAAAACTGTTTTTT.

This sequence joins TRBV4-2 and TRBJ1-2; no clear D. CDR1 LGHNA and CDR2 YNFKEQ come from the germline V gene. V shed 1 base and J shed 8 bases, with 11 bases lying between them. The CDR3 sequence is 13 residues long. The CDR3 DNA reads TGTGCCAGCAGCCAAGGACGGATCGCGGGCTACACCTTC. Encoded protein: CASSQGRIAGYTF.

V usage is TRBV27 and J usage is TRBJ1-5, with unresolved D. Germline values: CDR1 MNHEY, CDR2 SMNVEV (reference sequence). Trimming took off 7 bases at V and 7 bases at J, with 23 bases between the two ends. This CDR3 is 16 amino acids long. CDR3 DNA sequence: TGTGCCAGCAACTTCGGTCCCGCCACTTTTTTGCAGCCCCAGCATTTT. Translation: CASNFGPATFLQPQHF.

This clonotype has only a few counts. The chain combines TRBV6-1 with TRBJ2-7; a weak D match, TRBD1 (6 bases). V dropped 6 bases and J dropped 7 bases, with 22 bases sitting between them. The CDR3 totals 15 residues. CDR1 and CDR2 (germline): MNHNS, SASEGT. The CDR3 nucleotides are TGTGCCAGCAGACCAGTTACTCACAGGGTCGGAGAGCAGTACTTC. Translated: CASRPVTHRVGEQYF.

CDR3 loop: CASRTVLLPNYGYTF. The CDR3 DNA follows: TGTGCCAGCAGGACAGTCCTGCTTCCTAACTATGGCTACACCTTC. J is TRBJ1-2 and V is TRBV6-1, with D possibly TRBD1 on 5 matching bases. Germline-derived CDR1 and CDR2 are MNHNS and SASEGT. V lost 6 bases to trimming and J lost 0 bases, with 14 bases between them. The CDR3 is 15 residues long.

This clonotype was seen a few times. The chain carries TRBV7-9 and TRBJ1-1, with TRBD1 as a possible D gene (5 bases). V lost 7 bases to trimming and J lost 7 bases, with 19 bases between them. Germline V lookup: CDR1 SEHNR, CDR2 FQNEAQ (reference sequence). The CDR3 runs to 14 residues. The CDR3 bases are TGTGCCAGCACATTCGGGGCCCCTACGGGTGAAGCTTTCTTT. This encodes CASTFGAPTGEAFF.

This clonotype was observed many times. The V call is TRBV7-2, the J call TRBJ1-2; D unclear. The length of the CDR3 is 12 residues. Trimming took 5 bases from V and 4 from J, leaving 8 bases between them. CDR1 and CDR2 from the germline V gene are SGHTA and FQGNSA. This CDR3 is CASSQPPYGYTF. The CDR3 DNA reads TGTGCCAGCAGCCAACCCCCCTATGGCTACACCTTC.

The chain links TRBV7-8 to TRBJ1-5; TRBD1 might be the D (5 bases). Trimming removed 5 bases at V and 5 bases at J, with 25 bases between. In germline, CDR1 is SGHVS, CDR2 FQNEAQ. This CDR3 contains 18 residues. The CDR3 loop is CASSPFISDLGDDQPQHF. The CDR3 DNA reads as TGTGCCAGCAGCCCTTTTATTTCCGATTTGGGGGATGATCAGCCCCAGCATTTT.

The count of this clonotype is one. Compared with germline, one end of the junction differs, possibly owing to a read error. The chain uses TRBV7-2 and TRBJ2-4, with 12 bases identical to TRBD2. The CDR3 sequence is 20 residues long. Germline values: CDR1 SGHTA, CDR2 FQGNSA. The CDR3 reads CASSRTRELAGGKAKNVQYF. The CDR3, as DNA: TGTGCCAGCAGCCGAACGAGAGAACTAGCGGGAGGAAAAGCCAAAAACGTTCAGTACTTC. The complete variable domain, with remaining parts taken from reference TRBV7-2 and TRBJ2-4, reads GAGVSQSPSNKVTEKGKDVELRCDPISGHTALYWYRQSLGQGLEFLIYFQGNSAPDKSGLPSDRFSAERTGGSVSTLTIQRTQQEDSAVYLCASSRTRELAGGKAKNVQYFGAGTRLSVL.

This chain joins TRBV7-4 and TRBJ2-2; D unclear. CDR3 size: 12 residues. V was trimmed by 5 bases and J by 7 bases, leaving 8 bases between them. Germline loops: CDR1 SGHVT, CDR2 SQSDAQ. CDR3 residues: CASSDVVGELFF. In DNA form, the CDR3 reads TGTGCCAGCAGCGATGTTGTCGGGGAGCTGTTTTTT.

This chain connects TRBV7-2 to TRBJ1-2; TRBD1 aligns across 7 bases. Germline V lookup: CDR1 SGHTA, CDR2 FQGNSA. The CDR3 runs 13 residues. The J segment lost 4 bases and the V segment lost 6 bases, leaving 5 bases of the junction unmatched. The CDR3 DNA reads as TGTGCCAGCAGGAAGGGGGCGACCTATGGCTACACCTTC. It translates to CASRKGATYGYTF.

V is TRBV10-3 and J is TRBJ2-3, with 7 bases matching TRBD1. Germline V CDR1 and CDR2: ENHRY, SYGVKD. Unmatched junction bases numbered 7, after V lost 10 bases and J lost 3 bases. This CDR3 spans 13 amino acids. This CDR3 is CATVGQRTDTQYF. The DNA for the CDR3 is TGTGCCACTGTGGGACAGCGAACAGATACGCAGTATTTT.

The gene calls are TRBV20-1 and TRBJ1-6, with D possibly matching TRBD1 (5 bases). CDR3 length equals 15 residues. The ends were cut back, 2 bases at V and 7 bases at J, with 15 bases in the middle. Germline-derived CDR1 and CDR2 are DFQATT and SNEGSKA (reference sequence). The CDR3 region is CSARSGGGANSPLHF. The CDR3 coding sequence is TGCAGTGCTAGAAGTGGCGGAGGGGCAAATTCACCCCTCCACTTT.

This clonotype was detected only a few times. J is TRBJ2-5 and V is TRBV4-1, with TRBD1 matching over 7 bases. CDR1 is MGHRA, CDR2 YSYEKL, per germline. The CDR3 spans 16 residues. After removal of 3 bases from V and 2 bases from J, the junction contained 9 bases not matched to a gene. CDR3 residues: CASSHPGRRGQETQYF. CDR3 sequence (DNA): TGCGCCAGCAGCCACCCTGGGCGCAGGGGGCAAGAGACCCAGTACTTC.

This chain links TRBV7-9 with TRBJ2-3, with 7 bases identical to TRBD1. The junction had 13 bases not matched to a gene; V was cut back by 4 bases and J by 3 bases. CDR1 is SEHNR and CDR2 is FQNEAQ in the germline V gene (reference sequence). This CDR3 has 17 residues. The CDR3 loop is CASSSRQGRVLTDTQYF. DNA of the CDR3: TGTGCCAGCAGCTCCCGACAGGGACGGGTACTGACAGATACGCAGTATTTT.

In this sample, this clonotype turned up a few times. This chain connects TRBV7-9 to TRBJ2-3, with D unresolved. This CDR3 has 14 residues. Trimming shortened V by 6 bases and J by 6 bases, and 16 bases separated the two germline ends. CDR1 and CDR2 (germline): SEHNR, FQNEAQ (reference sequence). The CDR3 DNA reads as TGTGCCAGCAGTTTCCAGACCCGTAGCGATACGCAGTATTTT. Its translation: CASSFQTRSDTQYF.

A few counts support this clonotype. The CDR3 region has the DNA TGCAGCGTTGAGCCCAGGGGAAAGACCCAGTACTTC. Translation gives CSVEPRGKTQYF. The rearrangement links TRBV29-1 to TRBJ2-5, with a possible D match to TRBD1 (6 bases). V lost 3 bases, J lost 6 bases, and 11 bases lay in between. The CDR3 spans 12 residues. Germline loops: CDR1 SQVTM, CDR2 ANQGSEA.

This clonotype was found a few times. This chain links TRBV4-1 with TRBJ2-7, with D tentatively TRBD1 (6 bases). The CDR3 runs 15 residues. Trimming left V 4 bases short and J 0 bases short, with 13 bases between. The germline V gene has CDR1 MGHRA and CDR2 YSYEKL. The CDR3 bases are TGCGCCAGCAGCCGTACCGTAGGGGGCTCCTACGAGCAGTACTTC. As protein: CASSRTVGGSYEQYF.

The sample holds a few counts of this clonotype. The V gene is TRBV7-6, the J gene TRBJ1-6; D uncertain. The length of the CDR3 is 13 residues. Germline values: CDR1 SGHVS, CDR2 FNYEAQ. Trimming left V 5 bases short and J 6 bases short, with 8 bases between. The CDR3 is CASSPIPNSPLHF. DNA for the CDR3: TGTGCCAGCAGCCCTATTCCTAATTCACCCCTCCACTTT.

This clonotype was picked up one time. This chain joins TRBV6-2 or TRBV6-3 and TRBJ2-7; D possibly matches TRBD1 or TRBD2 (6 bases each). The CDR3 length is 14 residues. CDR1 MNHEY and CDR2 SVGEGT come from the germline V gene. V lost 6 bases to trimming and J lost 3 bases, with 15 bases between them. CDR3 in amino acids: CASRPAGQIYEQYF. CDR3 nucleotide sequence: TGTGCCAGCAGGCCCGCGGGACAAATCTACGAGCAGTACTTC.

The chain carries TRBV18 and TRBJ1-1; D uncertain. The CDR3 is 14 amino acids. Germline CDR1 KGHSH, CDR2 LQKENI. Trimming removed 6 bases at V and 3 bases at J, with 14 bases between. The CDR3 DNA is TGTGCCAGCTCCGAGGGTATTTGGGACACTGAAGCTTTCTTT. Translated, it gives CASSEGIWDTEAFF.

This clonotype was counted only a few times. The genes are TRBV10-3 and TRBJ2-1; possible D gene TRBD2, 6 bases. The germline V gene encodes CDR1 ENHRY and CDR2 SYGVKD. The CDR3 is 14 residues long. Deletions cut 7 bases from V and 6 bases from J, with 16 bases between. In nucleotides, the CDR3 is TGTGCCATCAATACCCGCGGGACGGGCAATGAGCAGTTCTTC. As protein: CAINTRGTGNEQFF.